This TCR beta chain comes out of a study of identical twins. Overall study results and limits: Whereas memory repertoires showed no such difference, abundant cord blood beta clonotypes carried fewer insertions.

With regard to this clonotype: Its target is unknown.

TCRdb analysed the 5' RACE reads with MiXCR anew, one entry per CDR3 protein. The table records about 700,000 distinct CDR3 sequences, under 9% of them present only once. Another study also made use of these data, one on yellow fever vaccine responses in identical twins.

Sequencing input: PBMCs. This TCR was sampled from a woman aged 18-35 years in good health.

For the CDR3, the DNA is TGCAGTGCTAGAGGGACAGGGAGGATCTACGAGCAGTACTTC. This translates into CSARGTGRIYEQYF. The chain couples TRBV20-1 to TRBJ2-7, with TRBD1 matching over 8 bases. V was clipped by 1 base and J by 3 bases; unmatched bases: 5. The CDR3 consists of 14 residues. Germline CDR1 is DFQATT and CDR2 is SNEGSKA (reference sequence).